This T cell receptor (beta chain) is from a study of blood T cell repertoires in COVID-19. Study in general: Whether acute or convalescent, the COVID-19 samples came from the United States, Italy and Spain. From T cells, B-cell-depleted T cells, or PBMCs came the material, which was cDNA or gDNA.

Original processing methods: Amplification with reference gene primers provided the estimates of nucleated cell counts. The table came from immunoSEQ multiplex PCR; TCRdb's copy has only in-frame clones and leaves some out. V, J and clone size were drawn from that table, and D and trimming were deduced from the DNA. The sample shows some 70,000 clones, 87% of them seen only once. The source material was peripheral blood. This sequence was found in a man between 50 and 59 years old with active COVID-19.

The DNA of the CDR3 is TGTGCCACCAGTGATGCGACTAGCGGATCCTACGAGCAGTACTTC. It encodes CATSDATSGSYEQYF. The chain has TRBV24-1 and TRBJ2-7, with TRBD2 identical over 9 bases. Germline V CDR1 and CDR2: KGHDR, SFDVKD. V was pared by 3 bases and J by 1 base, with 3 bases of the junction left unmatched. The CDR3 is 15 residues long.